This T cell receptor (beta chain) was captured in a study of T cell changes during pregnancy in multiple sclerosis. Sequencing used immunoSEQ multiplex PCR; TCRdb keeps in-frame clones, though not all of them. The sample has some 20,000 clones, roughly 89% seen once; the top ten hold roughly 5.7%. CDR1 is SNHLY, CDR2 FYNNEI, per germline. This CDR3 is built from 12 residues. The V and J ends lost 4 bases and 6 bases respectively, with 6 bases between them. Here the sequenced sample was CD8+ T cells from peripheral blood mononuclear cells, taken in the second trimester of pregnancy. The sequence derives from a female donor in good health, enrolled as a control in a pregnancy study. The chain employs TRBV2 and TRBJ2-2; D is unresolved. CDR3 nucleotides: TGTGCCAGCAGTGTGGAGCCCGGGGAGCTGTTTTTT. Residues: CASSVEPGELFF. Together with reference TRBV2 and TRBJ2-2, the CDR3 gives the full variable domain: EPEVTQTPSHQVTQMGQEVILRCVPISNHLYFYWYRQILGQKVEFLVSFYNNEISEKSEIFDDQFSVERPDGSNFTLKIRSTKLEDSAMYFCASSVEPGELFFGEGSRLTVL.